This is a list of T cell receptor beta chains from one sample in a study of T cells in Graves' hyperthyroidism and ophthalmopathy. From the multiplex PCR reads, TCRdb called clonotypes with MiXCR, one entry per CDR3 protein. This sample carries about half a million distinct CDR3 sequences, 15% to 20% of them seen once, and the ten largest clones take around 28%. Specimen: blood. The receptors come from a woman between 25 and 40 years old with Graves' ophthalmopathy. Each CDR3 is given with its conserved first and last residue. The D gene is left open where the match is weak. The size entry is marked missing in some rows and otherwise reads once, few, many or a size class.

TRBV7-8	TRBJ1-1	-	-	TGTGCCAGCAGGTCCGCCGTGGCGAACACTGAAGCTTTCTTT	CASRSAVANTEAFF
TRBV20-1	TRBJ2-1	few	-	TGCAGTGCTAGTGACCCGGGACGTTACAGTGAGCAGTTCTTC	CSASDPGRYSEQFF
TRBV20-1	TRBJ2-7	many	TRBD2	TGCAGTGCCCCGTCCGGGACTAGTTCCTACGAGCAGTACTTC	CSAPSGTSSYEQYF
TRBV13	TRBJ2-3	many	-	TGTGCCAGCACCCGAGGAGGGGGAGGCACAGATACGCAGTATTTT	CASTRGGGGTDTQYF
TRBV19	TRBJ2-1	-	-	TGTGCCAGTAGTATAATCGGTGGGACTGGTAATGAGCAGTTCTTC	CASSIIGGTGNEQFF
TRBV4-2	TRBJ1-2	few	-	TGTGCCAGCAGCCTACTACTACCGAGAATGACAGATTCTATGGTCGGCTACACCTTC	CASSLLLPRMTDSMVGYTF
TRBV5-1	TRBJ2-2	many	-	TGCGCCAGCAGCTTGTCGGGCGGGGAGCTGTTTTTT	CASSLSGGELFF
TRBV12-3/TRBV12-4	TRBJ2-1	few	TRBD2	TGTGCCAGCAGTTTAGGGACTAGCGGGTTTAACTACAATGAGCAGTTCTTC	CASSLGTSGFNYNEQFF
TRBV28	TRBJ1-5	many	TRBD1	TGTGCCAGCAGCACGACAGGGAGCAATCAGCCCCAGCATTTT	CASSTTGSNQPQHF
TRBV6-2/TRBV6-3	TRBJ1-1	many	-	TGTGCCAGCAGTTACAATGGAGGGAACACTGAAGCTTTCTTT	CASSYNGGNTEAFF
TRBV11-2	TRBJ2-1	many	TRBD2	TGTGCCAGCAGCTCCCTTTCGGGAGGCTACAATGAGCAGTTCTTC	CASSSLSGGYNEQFF
TRBV5-8	TRBJ2-1	few	TRBD2	TGTGCCAGCAGCTTGGTTGGGACTAGCGGGAGGCCCAACGGTGAGCAGTTCTTC	CASSLVGTSGRPNGEQFF
TRBV29-1	TRBJ1-2	few	-	TGCAGCGTTAAGGGCCGTCCGGGGGTCAACTATGGCTACACCTTC	CSVKGRPGVNYGYTF
TRBV3-1	TRBJ2-2	-	TRBD1	TGTGCCAGCAGCCAAGGGACAGGAGCCCCCGGGGAGCTGTTTTTT	CASSQGTGAPGELFF
TRBV7-9	TRBJ2-2	few	-	TGTGCCAGCAGCTTTTTATTAGGGGACGGCGGGGAGCTGTTTTTT	CASSFLLGDGGELFF
TRBV18	TRBJ2-5	many	TRBD1	TGTGCCAGCTCACCACGGGACAGCATACAAGAGACCCAGTACTTC	CASSPRDSIQETQYF
TRBV29-1	TRBJ2-5	-	-	TGCAGCGGTAGGGGCTCCACGGAGACCCAGTACTTC	CSGRGSTETQYF
TRBV6-1	TRBJ1-3	few	-	TGTGCCAGCAGCCGCGCCCGGGGGTCCGGAAACACCATATATTTT	CASSRARGSGNTIYF
TRBV25-1	TRBJ2-3	-	-	TGTGCCAAAAGGGGCGACCCTAGCACAGATACGCAGTATTTT	CAKRGDPSTDTQYF
TRBV7-2	TRBJ1-5	many	-	TGTGCCAGCAGCCATGGGACCCGTGTGAATCAGCCCCAGCATTTT	CASSHGTRVNQPQHF
TRBV6-1	TRBJ1-1	few	-	TGTGCCAGCACCGAGCCTATGACACTCACTGAAGCTTTCTTT	CASTEPMTLTEAFF
TRBV5-4	TRBJ2-2	few	-	TGTGCCAGCGGGAAGGGGGGGGTCAGTCCCGGGGAGCTGTTTTTT	CASGKGGVSPGELFF
TRBV4-2	TRBJ2-3	many	-	TGTGCCAGCAGCCAAGTCGGCGGGACGAGCACAGATACGCAGTATTTT	CASSQVGGTSTDTQYF
TRBV2	TRBJ2-5	few	-	TGTGCCAGCAGTGAAGTCAGGGGCGCGGAGACCCAGTACTTC	CASSEVRGAETQYF
TRBV7-2	TRBJ2-2	many	-	TGTGCCAGCAGCCCGGCGACGGGTTGGGAGCTGTTTTTT	CASSPATGWELFF
TRBV29-1	TRBJ2-7	-	TRBD2	TGCAGCGTTCTTAGCGGGAGTAGCAACGAGCAGTACTTC	CSVLSGSSNEQYF
TRBV6-1	TRBJ2-2	few	-	TGTGCCAGCAGTGCCGGCTCAGGGAGGAACACCGGGGAGCTGTTTTTT	CASSAGSGRNTGELFF